The 20 T cell receptor beta chains below all came from one sample that was sequenced in a study of T cell responses to AZD1222 COVID-19 vaccine. TCRdb keeps only in-frame clones here, not all; method: immunoSEQ multiplex PCR. The sample lists approximately 110,000 clones, around 89% occurring once. Sequenced material: peripheral blood, taken on day 0 of AZD1222 vaccination. These receptor sequences come from an adult in good health.

V and J are TRBV14 and TRBJ2-2; D is ambiguous. Germline lookup yields CDR1 SGHDN and CDR2 FVKESK. The CDR3 consists of 14 residues. V dropped 1 base and J dropped 1 base, with 4 bases sitting between them. CDR3: CASSQAGNTGELFF. The CDR3 DNA sequence: TGTGCCAGCAGCCAAGCAGGGAACACCGGGGAGCTGTTTTTT.

The gene calls are TRBV29-1 and TRBJ1-1; D is uncertain. Deletions cut 4 bases from V and 7 bases from J, with 7 bases between. In germline, CDR1 is SQVTM, CDR2 ANQGSEA. The CDR3 totals 10 residues. CDR3 nucleotide sequence: TGCAGCGTTGTTAGGTATGAAGCTTTCTTT. Translating it yields CSVVRYEAFF.

This chain uses TRBV6-6 with TRBJ2-1; D is ambiguous. The CDR3 loop spans 12 amino acids. Trimming took 2 bases from V and 9 from J, leaving 8 bases between them. The V gene's germline CDR1 is MNHNY and CDR2 SVGAGI (reference sequence). Written as DNA, the CDR3 is TGTGCCAGCAGTTACGCGCTGCGTGAGCAGTTCTTC. Translated: CASSYALREQFF.

The chain is built from TRBV15 and TRBJ1-5; no definite D call. Germline V CDR1 and CDR2: LNHNV, YYDKDF (reference sequence). V lost 2 bases and J 3 bases, leaving 11 bases between the germline ends. This CDR3 has 15 residues. CDR3 region: CATSRTGRDNQPQHF. CDR3 nucleotide sequence: TGTGCCACCAGCAGAACCGGACGGGACAATCAGCCCCAGCATTTT. The full variable domain, rest sourced from reference TRBV15 and TRBJ1-5, is DAMVIQNPRYQVTQFGKPVTLSCSQTLNHNVMYWYQQKSSQAPKLLFHYYDKDFNNEADTPDNFQSRRPNTSFCFLDIRSPGLGDTAMYLCATSRTGRDNQPQHFGDGTRLSIL.

This clone was observed once. The V gene is TRBV27, the J gene TRBJ1-1; 7 bases fit TRBD1. The germline V gene encodes CDR1 MNHEY and CDR2 SMNVEV (reference sequence). The CDR3 spans 13 residues. V lost 10 bases and J lost 5; bases outside the gene matches: 10. CDR3 coding DNA: TGTGCCACACAAAGAATACAGGGGACTGAAGCTTTCTTT. Translating gives CATQRIQGTEAFF.

This chain connects TRBV28 to TRBJ1-2, with 7 nucleotides matching TRBD1. CDR3 size: 13 residues. The germline CDR1 and CDR2 sequences are MDHEN and SYDVKM. J gave up 6 bases and V 10 bases, and 11 bases lay outside the gene matches. The CDR3 bases are TGTGCCACCGATTCCAGGGGGATCAATGGCTACACCTTC. Protein sequence: CATDSRGINGYTF.

The V call is TRBV3-1 (or the pseudogene TRBV3-2), the J call TRBJ1-1; no reliable D call. CDR1 and CDR2 from the germline V gene are LGHDT and YNNKEL (reference sequence). Trimming took off 2 bases at V and 4 bases at J, with 5 bases between the two ends. CDR3 length equals 12 residues. The CDR3 reads CASSQFSTEAFF. The CDR3 nucleotides read TGTGCCAGCAGCCAATTTTCCACTGAAGCTTTCTTT.

V usage is TRBV28 and J usage is TRBJ1-3; D is ambiguous. CDR1 and CDR2 from the germline V gene are MDHEN and SYDVKM. The CDR3 consists of 18 residues. The V and J ends lost 2 bases and 0 bases respectively, with 17 bases between them. CDR3 sequence reads: CASSLHLRGRHSGNTIYF. CDR3 nucleotide sequence: TGTGCCAGCAGTTTACACCTGCGAGGACGGCACTCTGGAAACACCATATATTTT.

The rearrangement links TRBV14 to TRBJ2-3, with TRBD1 as a possible D gene (5 bases). This CDR3 has 13 amino acids. Per the germline V gene, CDR1 is SGHDN and CDR2 is FVKESK. Trimming left V 2 bases short and J 4 bases short, with 7 bases between. The CDR3 reads CASSQQGSDTQYF. The CDR3 DNA is TGTGCCAGCAGCCAACAGGGTTCAGATACGCAGTATTTT.

V is TRBV2 and J is TRBJ1-5; D gene unclear. The germline V and J ends were trimmed by 4 bases and 2 bases, with 12 bases remaining between them. Germline V gene data show CDR1 as SNHLY and CDR2 as FYNNEI. This CDR3 has 15 amino acids. In DNA form, the CDR3 reads TGTGCCAGCAGTGTGTCAGGAGGGCGCAATCAGCCCCAGCATTTT. This codes for CASSVSGGRNQPQHF.

The rearrangement links TRBV7-2 to TRBJ2-3, with a tentative D call TRBD2 (6 bases). The germline V and J ends were trimmed by 11 bases and 5 bases, with 17 bases remaining between them. CDR1 SGHTA and CDR2 FQGNSA come from the germline V gene. This CDR3 region has 13 residues. In DNA, the CDR3 is TGTGCCGGCTCCGGGCGGGGAGGAGATACGCAGTATTTT. Its translation: CAGSGRGGDTQYF.

The CDR3: CASSLVVGGQYEQYF. CDR3 DNA sequence: TGCGCCAGCAGCTTGGTGGTAGGGGGCCAGTACGAGCAGTACTTC. The rearrangement uses TRBV5-1 and TRBJ2-7; 7 bases line up with TRBD1. Trimming cost V 0 bases and J 4 bases; bases outside gene matches: 7. The CDR3 runs 15 residues. Per the germline V gene, CDR1 is SGHRS and CDR2 is YFSETQ.

The chain employs TRBV30 and TRBJ2-5; TRBD1 matches 7 bases. Losses at the gene ends were 5 bases for V and 5 bases for J; bases not matched to a gene: 5. CDR1 and CDR2 (germline): GTSNPN, SVGIG (reference sequence). This CDR3 is built from 12 residues. DNA for the CDR3: TGTGCCTGGGACAGGGATCATGAGACCCAGTACTTC. This gives the protein CAWDRDHETQYF.

The rearrangement uses TRBV30 and TRBJ2-7, with a possible D match to TRBD2 (6 bases). This CDR3 region has 15 residues. Trimming cost V 0 bases and J 2 bases, with 14 bases left between them. Germline V lookup: CDR1 GTSNPN, CDR2 SVGIG (reference sequence). The CDR3 DNA reads TGTGCCTGGAGTGTCGGTATCGGGGGAACCTACGAGCAGTACTTC. The encoded protein is CAWSVGIGGTYEQYF.

The chain is built from TRBV28 and TRBJ2-7, with D possibly matching TRBD1 (5 bases). The CDR3 spans 13 residues. V was cut by 2 bases and J by 2 bases, with 7 bases left in between. The germline gives CDR1 MDHEN, CDR2 SYDVKM. CDR3 protein: CASSLPGPYEQYF. The CDR3 coding sequence is TGTGCCAGCAGTTTACCAGGGCCCTACGAGCAGTACTTC.

The chain joins TRBV15 to TRBJ2-2, with D perhaps matching TRBD1 (6 bases). From germline, CDR1 is LNHNV and CDR2 YYDKDF (reference sequence). Trimming removed 7 bases at V and 5 bases at J, with 20 bases between. This CDR3 spans 16 amino acids. As DNA, the CDR3 is TGTGCCACCAAAGGTGTTCACGAACAGGGTACCGGGGAGCTGTTTTTT. It yields the protein CATKGVHEQGTGELFF.

The V call is TRBV11-2, the J call TRBJ2-5, with 7 bases aligning to TRBD2. This CDR3 comprises 16 residues. Germline V gene sequence: CDR1 SGHAT, CDR2 FQNNGV. The trim removed 1 base at V and 5 bases at J, leaving 10 bases unmatched. CDR3 sequence: CASSLGQREALETQYF. CDR3 DNA: TGTGCCAGCAGCTTAGGTCAGCGGGAAGCGTTGGAGACCCAGTACTTC.

This sequence joins TRBV7-9 and TRBJ2-1; 8 bases are shared with TRBD2. J was trimmed by 8 bases and V by 5 bases; bases with no gene match: 8. This CDR3 region has 14 residues. The germline V gene encodes CDR1 SEHNR and CDR2 FQNEAQ (reference sequence). DNA for the CDR3: TGTGCCAGCAGCCCGGGAGGGCCCCTCGATGAGCAGTTCTTC. Translation: CASSPGGPLDEQFF.

J is TRBJ1-2 and V is TRBV27; 7 positions agree with TRBD1. Looked up from germline, CDR1 is MNHEY and CDR2 is SMNVEV (reference sequence). This CDR3 spans 14 amino acids. V was pared by 5 bases and J by 1 base, with 4 bases of the junction left unmatched. The CDR3 sequence is CASSRQGGNYGYTF. DNA of the CDR3: TGTGCCAGCAGTCGACAGGGAGGTAACTATGGCTACACCTTC.

The CDR3 DNA follows: TGTGCCAGCAGTTTAGCGGGGACTGGTATTTACGAGCAGTACTTC. Protein sequence: CASSLAGTGIYEQYF. The rearrangement joins TRBV27 to TRBJ2-7, with D possibly matching TRBD2 (6 bases). V lost 2 bases and J 4 bases, leaving 15 bases between the germline ends. Germline-derived CDR1 and CDR2 are MNHEY and SMNVEV (reference sequence). The CDR3 spans 15 residues.